A selection of T cell receptor beta chains follows, all from one sample in a study of molecular identifiers for immune sequencing clone quantification. TCRdb passed the PCR reads through MiXCR, listing each CDR3 protein once. The top ten clones hold approximately 0.75% of a sample with roughly 630,000 distinct CDR3 sequences, 25% of them seen once. The source material was naive CD8+ T cells from blood, with Jurkat cell RNA spiked in. These receptors came from a human donor in good health. Some libraries in this study had Jurkat cell RNA spiked in. CDR3s include the opening cysteine and the closing phenylalanine or tryptophan. Fields, in order: CDR3 DNA, CDR3 protein, D gene, V gene, J gene, clone size. The D gene is left open where the match is weak. Some rows have no size entry. The others give once, few or many, or a class for an expanded clone.

CDR3nt: TGTGCCAGCAGCTTGGAGGGGGGCACCGGGGAGCTGTTTTTT
CDR3aa: CASSLEGGTGELFF
d_gene: NA
v_gene: TRBV7-3
j_gene: TRBJ2-2
abundance: many

CDR3nt: TGTGCCACCAGTGTGGAGGTTGAGCAGTTCTTC
CDR3aa: CATSVEVEQFF
d_gene: NA
v_gene: TRBV24-1
j_gene: TRBJ2-1
abundance: many

CDR3nt: TGTGCCAGCAGTTTTGGGACCGAGGGTTATACGCAGTATTTT
CDR3aa: CASSFGTEGYTQYF
d_gene: NA
v_gene: TRBV27
j_gene: TRBJ2-3
abundance: few

CDR3nt: TGCGCCAGCAGCCTCCGACTAGCGGGAGCAACAGATACGCAGTATTTT
CDR3aa: CASSLRLAGATDTQYF
d_gene: TRBD2
v_gene: TRBV5-1
j_gene: TRBJ2-3
abundance: many

CDR3nt: TGTGCCAGCAGTCCAGGGGGCTCCTACACTGAAGCTTTCTTT
CDR3aa: CASSPGGSYTEAFF
d_gene: TRBD1
v_gene: TRBV6-5
j_gene: TRBJ1-1
abundance: many

CDR3nt: TGCAGTGCTAGTGGGACAGACATGATGAACACTGAAGCTTTCTTT
CDR3aa: CSASGTDMMNTEAFF
d_gene: TRBD1
v_gene: TRBV20-1
j_gene: TRBJ1-1
abundance: many

CDR3nt: TGTGCCAGTAGTATCATGGGACGACTAGATGTTTTCACCGGGGAGCTGTTTTTT
CDR3aa: CASSIMGRLDVFTGELFF
d_gene: NA
v_gene: TRBV19
j_gene: TRBJ2-2
abundance: few

CDR3nt: TGTGCCATCAGCGGAACATGGAATCAGCCCCAGCATTTT
CDR3aa: CAISGTWNQPQHF
d_gene: NA
v_gene: TRBV6-6
j_gene: TRBJ1-5
abundance: once

CDR3nt: TGTGCCAGCAGCCCTCAGGGGACGCCGTACGAGCAGTACTTC
CDR3aa: CASSPQGTPYEQYF
d_gene: NA
v_gene: TRBV7-9
j_gene: TRBJ2-7
abundance: NA

CDR3nt: TGCAGCGTTGGGGCGTCCATTCAGTACTTC
CDR3aa: CSVGASIQYF
d_gene: NA
v_gene: TRBV29-1
j_gene: TRBJ2-4
abundance: many

CDR3nt: TGCAGTGCTAGAGATCCCCCCCTAGCGGGAGGGGAGGAGCAGTACTTC
CDR3aa: CSARDPPLAGGEEQYF
d_gene: TRBD2
v_gene: TRBV20-1
j_gene: TRBJ2-7
abundance: few

CDR3nt: TGTGCCAGCAGATCGACAGGGGTTGAAGCTTTCTTT
CDR3aa: CASRSTGVEAFF
d_gene: TRBD1
v_gene: TRBV7-9
j_gene: TRBJ1-1
abundance: many

CDR3nt: TGTGCCAGCAGCCGTGACACTCCCTACGAGCAGTACTTC
CDR3aa: CASSRDTPYEQYF
d_gene: NA
v_gene: TRBV12-3/TRBV12-4
j_gene: TRBJ2-7
abundance: few

CDR3nt: TGTGCCAGCAGCCCCCAGTGGGTTCCGAACTATGGCTACACCTTC
CDR3aa: CASSPQWVPNYGYTF
d_gene: NA
v_gene: TRBV9
j_gene: TRBJ1-2
abundance: NA

CDR3nt: TGTGCCTGCAGCGCTATCGGAGCTAGCACAGATACGCAGTATTTT
CDR3aa: CACSAIGASTDTQYF
d_gene: NA
v_gene: TRBV7-3
j_gene: TRBJ2-3
abundance: NA

CDR3nt: TGTGCCAGCAGTTTATTGGGCAGGGGGGGTATAAACACTGAAGCTTTCTTT
CDR3aa: CASSLLGRGGINTEAFF
d_gene: TRBD1
v_gene: TRBV27
j_gene: TRBJ1-1
abundance: NA

CDR3nt: TGTGCCTGGAGTGGAACCACTAGATGGTACGAGCAGTACTTC
CDR3aa: CAWSGTTRWYEQYF
d_gene: NA
v_gene: TRBV30
j_gene: TRBJ2-7
abundance: NA

CDR3nt: TGTGCCAGCAGCTTAAGCAGCGGGAGTTTGTATGAGCAGTTCTTC
CDR3aa: CASSLSSGSLYEQFF
d_gene: TRBD2
v_gene: TRBV7-3
j_gene: TRBJ2-1
abundance: many